The next 4 T cell receptor beta chains were all read from a single sample in a study of T cell responses to AZD1222 COVID-19 vaccine. Sequenced by immunoSEQ multiplex PCR; TCRdb stores in-frame clones only, minus some. The sample records roughly 130,000 clones, approximately 94% being singletons. This material consisted of peripheral blood, taken on day 0 of AZD1222 vaccination. The receptor set was obtained from an adult in good health.

The rearrangement joins TRBV7-3 to TRBJ1-1; D unclear. The CDR3 sequence is 15 residues long. Looked up from germline, CDR1 is SGHTA and CDR2 is FQGTGA. V was pared by 2 bases and J by 1 base, with 11 bases between. The CDR3 spells CASSLGPEGNTEAFF. The CDR3 bases are TGTGCCAGCAGCTTAGGGCCCGAGGGGAACACTGAAGCTTTCTTT.

The chain links TRBV11-3 to TRBJ2-3; D perhaps matches TRBD2 (5 bases). V was cut by 5 bases and J by 5 bases, with 17 bases left in between. The germline gives CDR1 SGHNT, CDR2 YENEEA. The CDR3 length is 15 residues. The CDR3 region is CASSPDGGRIDTQYF. CDR3 DNA sequence: TGTGCCAGCAGCCCCGACGGCGGGCGCATAGATACGCAGTATTTT.

This chain joins TRBV6-1 and TRBJ2-5; D is possibly TRBD2 (5 bases). The germline V gene encodes CDR1 MNHNS and CDR2 SASEGT. V gave up 0 bases and J gave up 0 bases, with 11 bases separating them. This CDR3 spans 16 amino acids. The DNA for the CDR3 is TGTGCCAGCAGTGAAGCCTCGGGAAGCTACCAAGAGACCCAGTACTTC. Encoded protein: CASSEASGSYQETQYF.

The genes are TRBV28 and TRBJ2-7, with 7 nucleotides matching TRBD2. This CDR3 region has 15 residues. Per germline, CDR1 MDHEN and CDR2 SYDVKM. Trimming removed 5 bases from V and 1 base from J; junction bases left unmatched: 8. CDR3 amino acids: CASSTSSGPSYEQYF. The CDR3 bases are TGTGCCAGCAGTACCTCTAGCGGACCTTCCTACGAGCAGTACTTC.